Listed below are T cell receptor beta chains from one sample, sequenced in a study of blood T cell repertoires in COVID-19. TCRdb's table, derived via immunoSEQ multiplex PCR, lists solely in-frame clones and lacks some. In the table there are about 190,000 clones, around 84% of which are singletons. Sequenced sample: PBMCs or T cells enriched from blood (not recorded which). Receptors originate from a young woman who had recovered from COVID-19. CDR3s include the opening cysteine and the closing phenylalanine or tryptophan. Each record gives: D gene, V gene, J gene, CDR3 protein. The D gene is left open where the match is weak.

>NA|TRBV5-1|TRBJ1-1
CASSSPGRGKNTEAFF
>NA|TRBV6-5|TRBJ1-3
CASRTATGNTIYF
>NA|TRBV25-1|TRBJ2-1
CASSAGTLMGQFF
>TRBD1|TRBV2|TRBJ1-1
CASIEDRGNTEAFF
>TRBD1|TRBV7-8|TRBJ1-3
CASSPLWTGPKNTIYF
>NA|TRBV20-1|TRBJ1-1
CSARDLTEAFF
>NA|TRBV11-3|TRBJ2-5
CASSLESSGQETQYF
>NA|TRBV5-4|TRBJ1-1
CASSRTGKTEAFF
>TRBD1|TRBV4-1|TRBJ2-5
CASSQDYTGTGGWQETQYF
>NA|TRBV14|TRBJ1-6
CASSQASYNSPLHF
>TRBD1|TRBV7-7|TRBJ2-1
CASSQGQNSYNEQFF
>NA|TRBV2|TRBJ2-4
CASSATLGGGQYF
>NA|TRBV12-3/TRBV12-4|TRBJ1-1
CASRPTNTEAFF
>TRBD2|TRBV6-1|TRBJ2-2
CASSARLAGGANTGELFF
>NA|TRBV7-2|TRBJ1-2
CASSLADTWYGYTF
>NA|TRBV2|TRBJ2-3
CASSSQLADTQYF
>NA|TRBV5-5|TRBJ1-5
CASSPEGVGRGSSNQPQHF
>NA|TRBV28|TRBJ1-1
CASSRVEKAFF
>NA|TRBV12-3/TRBV12-4|TRBJ2-2
CASRLQNTGELFF
>TRBD2|TRBV5-6|TRBJ2-4
CASSWTSGGNIQYF
>TRBD1|TRBV28|TRBJ1-2
CASTPKTGKVGYTF
>TRBD2|TRBV5-1|TRBJ2-1
CASSLLTGGTPEQFF
>TRBD1|TRBV7-2|TRBJ2-5
CASSLGGTGRETQYF
>NA|TRBV5-1|TRBJ1-2
CASSLSPGPYTF
>NA|TRBV19|TRBJ2-1
CASSHSGDSYNEQFF
>TRBD2|TRBV5-1|TRBJ2-2
CASSRTAGVNTGELFF
>NA|TRBV13|TRBJ2-1
CASSQQGYNEQFF
>NA|TRBV28|TRBJ1-1
CASRLDKNTEAFF
>TRBD1|TRBV27|TRBJ1-2
CASRLDRGPYGYTF
>NA|TRBV10-3|TRBJ2-3
CAIRNRGTEGDTQYF
>TRBD1|TRBV3-1/TRBV3-2|TRBJ1-2
CASSLSSGGNYGYTF
>TRBD1|TRBV6-5|TRBJ1-2
CATSRDRGLAGYTF
>TRBD1|TRBV16|TRBJ2-5
CASSQLSGGEETQYF
>TRBD2|TRBV24-1|TRBJ2-1
CATSDSSPVLAGRNEQFF
>NA|TRBV6-1|TRBJ2-6
CASSEDIMRLGANVLTF
>TRBD1|TRBV9|TRBJ2-7
CASSVVGRDRGIYEQYF
>NA|TRBV5-1|TRBJ1-1
CASSTQGNTEAFF
>NA|TRBV28|TRBJ1-1
CASSFPVGAEAFF
>NA|TRBV19|TRBJ1-2
CASSIVFAGLKIYGYTF
>NA|TRBV13|TRBJ2-1
CASSLGGGNSYNEQFF
>TRBD1|TRBV19|TRBJ1-1
CASSQTWVTGAFF
>TRBD2|TRBV7-8|TRBJ2-1
CASSFDSGGGREQFF